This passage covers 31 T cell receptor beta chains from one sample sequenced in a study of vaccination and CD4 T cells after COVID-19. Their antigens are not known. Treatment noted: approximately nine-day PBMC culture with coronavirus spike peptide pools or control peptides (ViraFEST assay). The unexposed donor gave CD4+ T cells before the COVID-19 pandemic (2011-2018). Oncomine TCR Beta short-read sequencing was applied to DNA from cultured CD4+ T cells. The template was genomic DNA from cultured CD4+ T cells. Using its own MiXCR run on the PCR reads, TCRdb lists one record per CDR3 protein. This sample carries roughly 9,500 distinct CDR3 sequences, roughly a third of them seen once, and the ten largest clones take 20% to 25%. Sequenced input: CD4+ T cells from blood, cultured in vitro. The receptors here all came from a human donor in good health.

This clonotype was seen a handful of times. CDR3 bases: TGCAGTGCTAGACGGGGGGCAAGTACTGAAGCTTTCTTT. This encodes CSARRGASTEAFF. The V gene is TRBV20-1, the J gene TRBJ1-1, with D possibly matching TRBD1 (6 bases). The CDR3 loop spans 13 amino acids. The V gene lost 2 bases and the J gene lost 5 bases, with 12 bases spanning the gap. CDR1 and CDR2 (germline): DFQATT, SNEGSKA (reference sequence).

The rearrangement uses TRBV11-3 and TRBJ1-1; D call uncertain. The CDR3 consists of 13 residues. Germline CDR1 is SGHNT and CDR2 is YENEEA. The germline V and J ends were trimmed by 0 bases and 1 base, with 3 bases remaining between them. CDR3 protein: CASSLEQNTEAFF. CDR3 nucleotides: TGTGCCAGCAGCTTAGAACAGAACACTGAAGCTTTCTTT.

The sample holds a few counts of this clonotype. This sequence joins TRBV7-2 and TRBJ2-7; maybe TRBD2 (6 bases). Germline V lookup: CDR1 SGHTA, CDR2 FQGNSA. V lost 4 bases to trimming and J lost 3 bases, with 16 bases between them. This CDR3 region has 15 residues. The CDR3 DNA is TGTGCCAGCAGCTCTAGAGGGCTAGCGAGCTACGAGCAGTACTTC. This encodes CASSSRGLASYEQYF.

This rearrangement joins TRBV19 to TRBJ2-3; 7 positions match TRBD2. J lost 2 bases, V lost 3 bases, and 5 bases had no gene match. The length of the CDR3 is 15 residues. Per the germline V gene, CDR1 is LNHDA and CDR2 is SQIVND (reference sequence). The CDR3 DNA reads TGTGCCAGTAGTATCGGCGGGAGAGTCACAGATACGCAGTATTTT. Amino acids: CASSIGGRVTDTQYF.

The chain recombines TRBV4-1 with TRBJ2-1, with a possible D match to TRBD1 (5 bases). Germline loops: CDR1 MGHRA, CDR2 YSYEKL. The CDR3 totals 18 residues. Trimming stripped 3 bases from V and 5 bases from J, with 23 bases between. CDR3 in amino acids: CASSHPPRARLIDNEQFF. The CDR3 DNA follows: TGCGCCAGCAGCCACCCCCCCAGGGCGCGATTGATTGACAATGAGCAGTTCTTC.

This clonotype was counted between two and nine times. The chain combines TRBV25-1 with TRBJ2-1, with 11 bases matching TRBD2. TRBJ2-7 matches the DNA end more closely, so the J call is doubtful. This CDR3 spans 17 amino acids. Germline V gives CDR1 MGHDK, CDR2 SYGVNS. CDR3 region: CASSEFEGLAASYEQYF. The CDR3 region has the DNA TGTGCCAGCAGTGAATTCGAGGGACTAGCGGCCTCCTACGAGCAGTACTTC.

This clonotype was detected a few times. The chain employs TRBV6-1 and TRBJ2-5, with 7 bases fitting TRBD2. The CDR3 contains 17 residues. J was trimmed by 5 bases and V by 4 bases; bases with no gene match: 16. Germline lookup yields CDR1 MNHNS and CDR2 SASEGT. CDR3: CASSGIRGRGGDETQYF. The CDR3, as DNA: TGTGCCAGCAGTGGGATTAGAGGGAGGGGAGGTGATGAGACCCAGTACTTC.

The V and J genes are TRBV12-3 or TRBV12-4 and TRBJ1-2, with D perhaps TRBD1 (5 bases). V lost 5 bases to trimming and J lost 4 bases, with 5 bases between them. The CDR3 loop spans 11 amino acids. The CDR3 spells CASSDSYGYTF. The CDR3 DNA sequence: TGTGCCAGCAGTGACAGCTATGGCTACACCTTC.

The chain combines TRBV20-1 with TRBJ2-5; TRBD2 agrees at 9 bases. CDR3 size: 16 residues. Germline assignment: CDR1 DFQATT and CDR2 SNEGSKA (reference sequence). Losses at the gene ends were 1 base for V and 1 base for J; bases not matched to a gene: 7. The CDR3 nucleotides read TGCAGTGCTAGAGCCCCGACTAGCGGAGGCCAAGAGACCCAGTACTTC. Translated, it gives CSARAPTSGGQETQYF.

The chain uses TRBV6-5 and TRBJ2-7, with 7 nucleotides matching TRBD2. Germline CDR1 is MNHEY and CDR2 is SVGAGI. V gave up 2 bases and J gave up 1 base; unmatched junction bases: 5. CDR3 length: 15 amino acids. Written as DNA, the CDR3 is TGTGCCAGCAGTTACGTAGGCGGGAGTTCCTACGAGCAGTACTTC. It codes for CASSYVGGSSYEQYF.

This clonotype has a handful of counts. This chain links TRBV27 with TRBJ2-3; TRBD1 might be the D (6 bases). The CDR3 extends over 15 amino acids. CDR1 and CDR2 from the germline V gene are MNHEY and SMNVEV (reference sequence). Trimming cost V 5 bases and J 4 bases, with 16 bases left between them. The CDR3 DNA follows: TGTGCCAGCAGTCCCAGAACAGGGCTAGCAGATACGCAGTATTTT. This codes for CASSPRTGLADTQYF.

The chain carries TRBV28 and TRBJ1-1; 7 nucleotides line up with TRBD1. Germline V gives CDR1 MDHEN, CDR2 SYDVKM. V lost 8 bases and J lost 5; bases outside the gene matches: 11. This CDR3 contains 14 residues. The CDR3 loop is CASLGQEGATEAFF. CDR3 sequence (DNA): TGTGCCAGCTTGGGGCAGGAGGGGGCTACTGAAGCTTTCTTT.

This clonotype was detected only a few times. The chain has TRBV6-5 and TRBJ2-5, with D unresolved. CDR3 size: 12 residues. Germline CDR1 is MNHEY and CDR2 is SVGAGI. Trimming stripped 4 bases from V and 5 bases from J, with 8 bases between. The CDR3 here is CASSWVKETQYF. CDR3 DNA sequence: TGTGCCAGCAGTTGGGTAAAGGAGACCCAGTACTTC.

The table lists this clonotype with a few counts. The CDR3 loop reads CSAPRGTSGNTIYF. CDR3 nucleotides: TGCAGTGCGCCCAGGGGGACCTCTGGAAACACCATATATTTT. The chain joins TRBV20-1 to TRBJ1-3; 7 bases are a match to TRBD1. J lost 0 bases, V lost 6 bases, and 5 bases had no gene match. Germline CDR1 and CDR2: DFQATT and SNEGSKA (reference sequence). The CDR3 extends over 14 amino acids.

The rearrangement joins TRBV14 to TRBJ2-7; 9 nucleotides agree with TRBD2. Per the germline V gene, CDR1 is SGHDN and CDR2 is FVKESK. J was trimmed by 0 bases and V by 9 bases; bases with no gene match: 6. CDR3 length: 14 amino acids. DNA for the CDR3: TGTGCCAGTTGCAATAGCGGGAGCTCCTACGAGCAGTACTTC. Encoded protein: CASCNSGSSYEQYF. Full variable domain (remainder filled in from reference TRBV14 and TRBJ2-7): EAGVTQFPSHSVIEKGQTVTLRCDPISGHDNLYWYRRVMGKEIKFLLHFVKESKQDESGMPNNRFLAERTGGTYSTLKVQPAELEDSGVYFCASCNSGSSYEQYFGPGTRLTVT.

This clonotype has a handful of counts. CDR3 protein: CASSPWQSYNEQFF. The CDR3 DNA is TGTGCCAGCAGCCCCTGGCAATCCTACAATGAGCAGTTCTTC. V usage is TRBV7-2 and J usage is TRBJ2-1; D is undetermined. The V gene's germline CDR1 is SGHTA and CDR2 FQGNSA. This CDR3 has 14 residues. V gave up 5 bases and J gave up 1 base, with 9 bases separating them.

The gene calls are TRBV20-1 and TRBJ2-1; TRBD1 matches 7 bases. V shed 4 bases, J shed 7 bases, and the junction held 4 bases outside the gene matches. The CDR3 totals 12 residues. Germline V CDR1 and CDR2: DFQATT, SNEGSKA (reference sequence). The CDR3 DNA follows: TGCAGTGCTACGGACAGGATTAATGAGCAGTTCTTC. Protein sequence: CSATDRINEQFF.

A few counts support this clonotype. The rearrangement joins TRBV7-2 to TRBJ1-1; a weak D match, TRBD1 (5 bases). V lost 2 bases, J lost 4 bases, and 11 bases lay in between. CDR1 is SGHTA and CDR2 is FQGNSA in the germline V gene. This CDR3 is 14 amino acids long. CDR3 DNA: TGTGCCAGCAGCTTAATGGGGGGGGGCACTGAAGCTTTCTTT. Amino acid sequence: CASSLMGGGTEAFF.

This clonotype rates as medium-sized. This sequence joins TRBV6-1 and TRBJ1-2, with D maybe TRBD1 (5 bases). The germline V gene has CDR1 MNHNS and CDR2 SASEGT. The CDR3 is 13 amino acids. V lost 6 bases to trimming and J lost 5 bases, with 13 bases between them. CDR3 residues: CASRPEGPYGYTF. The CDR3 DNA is TGTGCCAGCAGACCAGAGGGACCTTATGGCTACACCTTC.

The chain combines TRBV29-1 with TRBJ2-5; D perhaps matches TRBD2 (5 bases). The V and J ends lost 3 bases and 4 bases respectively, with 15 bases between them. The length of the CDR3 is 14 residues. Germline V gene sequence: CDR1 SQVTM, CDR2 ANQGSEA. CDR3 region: CSVDRGIGGETQYF. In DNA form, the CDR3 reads TGCAGCGTTGATAGAGGGATAGGAGGAGAGACCCAGTACTTC.

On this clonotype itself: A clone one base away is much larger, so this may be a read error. CDR3 DNA: TGTGTCAGCAGCCACCGCAGGGGGAGGGGTGGCTACACCTTC. Protein sequence: CVSSHRRGRGGYTF. This sequence joins TRBV21-1 and TRBJ1-2; TRBD1, as called in the table, went unchecked against the DNA. TRBV21-1 is a pseudogene segment. The CDR3 has 14 residues.

CDR3 protein: CASSRRTSASYEQYF. The CDR3 DNA reads TGTGCCAGCAGCCGACGGACTAGCGCCTCCTACGAGCAGTACTTC. The chain employs TRBV5-6 and TRBJ2-7; 9 bases are shared with TRBD2. The junction had 5 bases not matched to a gene; V was cut back by 4 bases and J by 0 bases. Per the germline V gene, CDR1 is SGHDT and CDR2 is YYEEEE. The CDR3 length is 15 residues.

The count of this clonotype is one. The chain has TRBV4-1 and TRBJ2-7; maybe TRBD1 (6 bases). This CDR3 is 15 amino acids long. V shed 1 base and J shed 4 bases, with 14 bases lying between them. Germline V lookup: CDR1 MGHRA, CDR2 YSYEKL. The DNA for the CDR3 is TGCGCCAGCAGCCAAGTAGGGACATCAGGGTACGAGCAGTACTTC. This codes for CASSQVGTSGYEQYF.

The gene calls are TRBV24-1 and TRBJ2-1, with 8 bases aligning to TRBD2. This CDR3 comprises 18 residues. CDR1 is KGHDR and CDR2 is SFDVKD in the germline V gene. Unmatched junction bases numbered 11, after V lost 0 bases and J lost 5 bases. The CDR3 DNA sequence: TGTGCCACCAGTGATTTGCAGAGGGGGAGCGGGAGTCACAATGAGCAGTTCTTC. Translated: CATSDLQRGSGSHNEQFF.

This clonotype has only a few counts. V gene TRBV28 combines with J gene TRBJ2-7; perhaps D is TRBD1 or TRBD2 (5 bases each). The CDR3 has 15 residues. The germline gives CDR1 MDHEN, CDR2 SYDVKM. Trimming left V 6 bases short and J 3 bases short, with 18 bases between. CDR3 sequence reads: CASSLGRPTLYEQYF. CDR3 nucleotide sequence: TGTGCCAGCAGCCTGGGACGTCCGACCCTCTACGAGCAGTACTTC.

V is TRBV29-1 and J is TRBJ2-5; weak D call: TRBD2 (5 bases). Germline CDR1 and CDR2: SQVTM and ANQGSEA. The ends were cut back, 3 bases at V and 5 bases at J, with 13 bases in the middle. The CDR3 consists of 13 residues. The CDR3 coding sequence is TGCAGCGTTGAGGTAGTCTCGGGGGAGACCCAGTACTTC. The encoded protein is CSVEVVSGETQYF.

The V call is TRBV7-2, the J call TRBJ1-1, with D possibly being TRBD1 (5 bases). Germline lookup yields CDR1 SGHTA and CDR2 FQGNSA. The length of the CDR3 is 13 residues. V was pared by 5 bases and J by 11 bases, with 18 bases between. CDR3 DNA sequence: TGTGCCAGCAGCCAAGGAGGGGATGGTGAGGCTTTCTTT. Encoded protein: CASSQGGDGEAFF.

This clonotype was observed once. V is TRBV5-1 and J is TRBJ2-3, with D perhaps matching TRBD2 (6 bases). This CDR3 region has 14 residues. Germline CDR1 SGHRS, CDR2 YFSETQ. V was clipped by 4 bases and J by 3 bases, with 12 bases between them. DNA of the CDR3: TGCGCCAGCAGCGTGGCGGGGCTAACAGATACGCAGTATTTT. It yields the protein CASSVAGLTDTQYF.

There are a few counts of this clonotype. In DNA form, the CDR3 reads TGTGCCAGCAGCTTAGAACAGGGGGCGAAGCCCCAGCATTTT. The encoded protein is CASSLEQGAKPQHF. This sequence joins TRBV7-8 and TRBJ1-5; TRBD1 matches at 9 bases. J gave up 8 bases and V 1 base, and 3 bases lay outside the gene matches. CDR1 and CDR2 from the germline V gene are SGHVS and FQNEAQ. The length of the CDR3 is 14 residues.

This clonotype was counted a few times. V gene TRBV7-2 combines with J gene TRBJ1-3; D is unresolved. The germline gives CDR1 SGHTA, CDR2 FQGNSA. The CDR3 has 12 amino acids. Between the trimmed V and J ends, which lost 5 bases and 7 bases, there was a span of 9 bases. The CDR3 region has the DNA TGTGCCAGCAGCATCGCGGGGAACACCATATATTTT. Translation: CASSIAGNTIYF. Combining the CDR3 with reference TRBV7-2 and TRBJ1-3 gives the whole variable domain GAGVSQSPSNKVTEKGKDVELRCDPISGHTALYWYRQSLGQGLEFLIYFQGNSAPDKSGLPSDRFSAERTGGSVSTLTIQRTQQEDSAVYLCASSIAGNTIYFGEGSWLTVV.

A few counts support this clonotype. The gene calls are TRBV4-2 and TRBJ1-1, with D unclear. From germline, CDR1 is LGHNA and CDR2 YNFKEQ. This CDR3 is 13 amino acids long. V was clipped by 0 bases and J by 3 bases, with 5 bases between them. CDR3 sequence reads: CASSQDPYTEAFF. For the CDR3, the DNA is TGTGCCAGCAGCCAAGACCCCTACACTGAAGCTTTCTTT.